The source of this TCR beta chain is a study of shared clonotypes between healthy human individuals. The protocol was immunoSEQ multiplex PCR, while the TCRdb copy is restricted to in-frame clones and leaves out a portion. The data contain some 2 million clones, over 85% of them singletons. Terminally differentiated effector memory CD45RA+ cells were excluded by CCR7 positive selection of CD45RO-negative cells. The V segment lost 7 bases and the J segment 5 bases; nucleotides outside the gene matches: 11. Germline V gene sequence: CDR1 SNHLY, CDR2 FYNNEI. The CDR3 is 15 residues long. The sample consisted of naive CD8+ T cells sorted from blood. The chain recombines TRBV2 with TRBJ1-1, with 9 positions matching TRBD1. The source is a man aged 18-30 years in good health. The CDR3 sequence is CASTETDRGRTEAFF. CDR3 DNA: TGTGCCAGCACCGAAACGGACAGGGGTCGGACTGAAGCTTTCTTT. The full variable domain, in which reference TRBV2 and TRBJ1-1 provide the parts outside the CDR3, is EPEVTQTPSHQVTQMGQEVILRCVPISNHLYFYWYRQILGQKVEFLVSFYNNEISEKSEIFDDQFSVERPDGSNFTLKIRSTKLEDSAMYFCASTETDRGRTEAFFGQGTRLTVV.